The clone carrying this T cell receptor (beta chain) was found many times. Antigen unknown. The sample is drawn from a study of molecular identifiers for immune sequencing clone quantification. General study findings and limits: Investigators reportedly could detect spiked Jurkat TCR RNA from one cell among approximately 1.1 million naive cells. Because of identical TCR molecules sharing a barcode, sizes of highly expanded clones could be underestimated.

Both previously described methods and listed TCR primers were employed to make bulk TCR libraries. TCRdb called the PCR reads again in MiXCR, with one record for every CDR3 protein. The sample has 250,000 to 400,000 distinct CDR3 sequences, 20% to 25% seen once. The germline V gene encodes CDR1 MDHEN and CDR2 SYDVKM. V shed 6 bases and J shed 3 bases, with 17 bases lying between them. The CDR3 is 15 residues long. The chain is built from TRBV28 and TRBJ1-1; D call uncertain. The source is a human donor in good health. Some libraries in this study had Jurkat cell RNA spiked in. Input material: naive CD8+ T cells from blood, with Jurkat cell RNA spiked in. Documented subset: FACS-sorted CD8+CD4-CCR7+CD45RA+ naive T cells. Written as DNA, the CDR3 is TGTGCCAGCAGATCTACAACTACCCTGGACACTGAAGCTTTCTTT. Its translation is CASRSTTTLDTEAFF.